This T cell receptor (beta chain) was retrieved from a study of T cell responses to AZD1222 COVID-19 vaccine. Whole-study results and caveats: Repertoires were obtained only post-peak T cell response. A mostly white British donor set with more females was recruited, and clonal diversity was possibly underestimated.

Of note for this clone: The antigen is not known.

Clones were read by immunoSEQ multiplex PCR, and TCRdb kept only the in-frame ones, dropping some. In the table there are under 200,000 clones, 93% of which are singletons. Sample: peripheral blood, taken on day 0 of AZD1222 vaccination. The source of this sequence is an adult in good health.

CDR3 sequence (DNA): TGTGCCAGCAGCTTATGGGACAGTCGAACCGGGGAGCTGTTTTTT. It is translated as CASSLWDSRTGELFF. V and J are TRBV13 and TRBJ2-2; TRBD1 agrees at 7 bases. V shed 2 bases, J shed 5 bases, and the junction held 5 bases outside the gene matches. Per germline, CDR1 PRHDT and CDR2 FYEKMQ (reference sequence). The CDR3 length is 15 residues.